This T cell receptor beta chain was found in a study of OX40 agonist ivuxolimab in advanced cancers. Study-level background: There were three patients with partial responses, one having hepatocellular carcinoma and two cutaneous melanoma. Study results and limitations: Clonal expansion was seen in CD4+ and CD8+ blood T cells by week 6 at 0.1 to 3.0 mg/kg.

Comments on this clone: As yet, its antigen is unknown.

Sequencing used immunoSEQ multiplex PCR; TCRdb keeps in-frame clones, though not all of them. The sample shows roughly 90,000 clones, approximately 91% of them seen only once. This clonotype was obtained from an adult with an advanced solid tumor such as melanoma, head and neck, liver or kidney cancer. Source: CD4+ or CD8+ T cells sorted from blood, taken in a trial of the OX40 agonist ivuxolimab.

In DNA form, the CDR3 reads TGTGCCTGGAGTGTGGGACTAGCGGGTCATTACGAGCAGTACTTC. This encodes CAWSVGLAGHYEQYF. The V and J genes are TRBV30 and TRBJ2-7; 12 nucleotides agree with TRBD2. V was pared by 0 bases and J by 4 bases, with 4 bases of the junction left unmatched. This CDR3 region has 15 residues. Germline V gene data show CDR1 as GTSNPN and CDR2 as SVGIG (reference sequence).